The rows below give T cell receptor beta chains drawn from one sample of a study of T cell repertoires in cytomegalovirus infection. Their recognized antigens are unknown. TCRdb redid the calling of the reads with MiXCR, one entry per CDR3 protein. The data contain about 330,000 distinct CDR3 sequences, about 34% of them singletons. The input for sequencing was cultured PBMCs, taken from culture after CMV antigen stimulation. These receptors came from a human donor in good health (CMV status not recorded). Some clones in this sample may be carry-over from other donors' samples. Both conserved end residues are trimmed from each CDR3. The order of the fields is V gene, CDR3 protein.

>TRBV7-2
ASSLNGAVSNQPQH
>TRBV28
ASSRGLAEQF
>TRBV4-1
ASSQTQGGGTNQPQH
>TRBV7-2
ASSLFGTSGYNEQF
>TRBV20-1
SAGRTPNEQF
>TRBV2
ASSGGTSGNSRFEQF
>TRBV12-3/TRBV12-4
ASSLWPDEQF
>TRBV6-2/TRBV6-3
ASSIIAEVDEQF
>TRBV29-1
SVGGPGTGELF
>TRBV6-6
ASSYPLSGTGNQPQH
>TRBV24-1
ATSDGVAGATDTQY
>TRBV6-6
ASSYLGGSYEQY
>TRBV24-1
ATPMMRPSGEKLF
>TRBV5-4
ASSQTGHQNTEAF
>TRBV28
ASSPLDREQF
>TRBV7-2
ASSFRDRGRNTIY
>TRBV6-2/TRBV6-3
ASSRAPSNEQF
>TRBV4-1
ASSQDGGGSSTDTQY
>TRBV19
ASRPGEAEAF
>TRBV10-3
AIKTGGDTEAF
>TRBV7-2
ASSLGGKLF
>TRBV11-2
ASSFTRVAGGSTRDEQF